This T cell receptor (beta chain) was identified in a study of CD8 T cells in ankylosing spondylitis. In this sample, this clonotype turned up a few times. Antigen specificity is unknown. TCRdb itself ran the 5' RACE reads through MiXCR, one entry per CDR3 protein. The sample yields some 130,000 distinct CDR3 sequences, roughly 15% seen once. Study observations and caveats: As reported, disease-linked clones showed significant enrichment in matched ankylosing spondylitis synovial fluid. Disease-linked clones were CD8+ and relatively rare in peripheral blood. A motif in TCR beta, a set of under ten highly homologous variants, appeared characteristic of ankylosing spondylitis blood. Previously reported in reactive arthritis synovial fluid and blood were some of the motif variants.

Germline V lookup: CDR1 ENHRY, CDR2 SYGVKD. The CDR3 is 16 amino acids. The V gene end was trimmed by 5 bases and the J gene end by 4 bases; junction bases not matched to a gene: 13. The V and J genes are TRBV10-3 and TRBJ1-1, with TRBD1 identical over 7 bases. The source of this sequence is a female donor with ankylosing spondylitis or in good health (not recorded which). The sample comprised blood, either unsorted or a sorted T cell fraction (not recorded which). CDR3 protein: CAISQQGTGGGTEAFF. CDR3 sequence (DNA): TGTGCCATCAGTCAACAGGGGACTGGTGGTGGCACTGAAGCTTTCTTT.